Below are 7 T cell receptor beta chains sequenced from a single sample in a study of spatial heterogeneity in lung cancer. Time point here: sample taken at primary tumor resection. Unsorted tumor, nontumor lung tissue or cryopreserved PBMC supplied the whole RNA. TCRdb itself ran the 5' RACE reads through MiXCR, one entry per CDR3 protein. This table has more than 1,500 distinct CDR3 sequences, 15% to 20% appearing once. This specimen was PBMCs, taken at surgery. The receptors were gathered from a male donor with early-stage non-small cell lung cancer.

This clonotype is classed as medium-sized. CDR3 loop: CASSGDRNQPQHF. Written as DNA, the CDR3 is TGTGCCAGCAGCGGGGACAGGAATCAGCCCCAGCATTTT. This chain joins TRBV7-2 and TRBJ1-5, with 8 bases identical to TRBD1. Trimming took 5 bases from V and 4 from J; bases not matched to a gene: 1. Germline CDR1 and CDR2: SGHTA and FQGNSA. This CDR3 region has 13 residues.

This clonotype counts as large. The chain has TRBV20-1 and TRBJ2-3; TRBD2 is a possible D gene (6 bases). Germline V CDR1 and CDR2: DFQATT, SNEGSKA (reference sequence). V dropped 7 bases and J dropped 0 bases, with 14 bases sitting between them. The CDR3 has 14 residues. In DNA form, the CDR3 reads TGCAGTGACGGGGGAATCTCTAGCACAGATACGCAGTATTTT. Encoded protein: CSDGGISSTDTQYF.

In its sample, this clonotype ranks as medium-sized. V and J are TRBV6-6 and TRBJ2-7, with 12 positions matching TRBD1. Germline CDR1 MNHNY, CDR2 SVGAGI (reference sequence). This CDR3 spans 15 amino acids. J lost 4 bases, V lost 6 bases, and 7 bases had no gene match. CDR3 sequence reads: CASSKGTGGKYEQYF. The CDR3 bases are TGTGCCAGCAGCAAAGGGACAGGGGGCAAATACGAGCAGTACTTC.

This sequence joins TRBV2 and TRBJ1-2; 8 bases are a match to TRBD1. The CDR3 runs 12 residues. The germline V gene has CDR1 SNHLY and CDR2 FYNNEI. Trimming removed 6 bases from V and 6 bases from J; junction bases left unmatched: 3. Here the CDR3 reads CASRRTGNGYTF. The DNA for the CDR3 is TGTGCCAGCAGACGGACAGGGAATGGCTACACCTTC.

This clonotype is judged medium-sized. The rearrangement joins TRBV5-1 to TRBJ1-1; 7 nucleotides align to TRBD1. The CDR3 is 13 residues long. Germline loops: CDR1 SGHRS, CDR2 YFSETQ. Unmatched junction bases numbered 5, after V lost 0 bases and J lost 9 bases. The CDR3, as DNA: TGCGCCAGCAGCTTGGAAGGGGACAGAAAAGCTTTCTTT. The encoded protein is CASSLEGDRKAFF.

By sample fraction, this clonotype is medium-sized. This sequence joins TRBV20-1 and TRBJ2-7; 12 bases map to TRBD1. Trimming removed 8 bases from V and 11 bases from J; junction bases left unmatched: 10. This CDR3 region has 12 residues. Per germline, CDR1 DFQATT and CDR2 SNEGSKA (reference sequence). The CDR3 sequence: CSPSGTGGAEYF. The CDR3 DNA is TGCAGTCCCTCCGGGACAGGGGGCGCGGAGTACTTC.

By sample fraction, this clonotype is medium-sized. This rearrangement joins TRBV7-9 to TRBJ2-7; D might be TRBD2 (6 bases). Germline V lookup: CDR1 SEHNR, CDR2 FQNEAQ (reference sequence). The CDR3 consists of 13 residues. V was pared by 6 bases and J by 0 bases, with 9 bases between. The CDR3 sequence: CASRAGSSYEQYF. As DNA, the CDR3 is TGTGCCAGCAGGGCGGGGAGCTCCTACGAGCAGTACTTC.